Sequencing of this T cell receptor (beta chain) was carried out in a study of Graves' ophthalmopathy and Graves' hyperthyroidism. The CDR3 is 17 residues long. Trimming left V 2 bases short and J 1 base short, with 17 bases between. Germline V CDR1 and CDR2: KGHSH, LQKENI. This clonotype was detected only a few times. Amplification targeted the TCR beta CDR3 regions, with RNA transcripts as the source material. HTBI primers were employed in first-round RT-PCR, then a second-round multiplex PCR followed. TCRdb recomputed calls from the multiplex PCR reads with MiXCR, one row per CDR3 protein. The sample carries 450,000 or so distinct CDR3 sequences, about 15% recorded once.

The sequence came from a woman in her thirties with Graves' ophthalmopathy. Sequenced material: blood. The rearrangement joins TRBV18 to TRBJ2-5; a possible D gene is TRBD2 (6 bases). As DNA, the CDR3 is TGTGCCAGCTCACCAGTCGGCCAGCGGGTTATCCAAGAGACCCAGTACTTC. It is translated as CASSPVGQRVIQETQYF.